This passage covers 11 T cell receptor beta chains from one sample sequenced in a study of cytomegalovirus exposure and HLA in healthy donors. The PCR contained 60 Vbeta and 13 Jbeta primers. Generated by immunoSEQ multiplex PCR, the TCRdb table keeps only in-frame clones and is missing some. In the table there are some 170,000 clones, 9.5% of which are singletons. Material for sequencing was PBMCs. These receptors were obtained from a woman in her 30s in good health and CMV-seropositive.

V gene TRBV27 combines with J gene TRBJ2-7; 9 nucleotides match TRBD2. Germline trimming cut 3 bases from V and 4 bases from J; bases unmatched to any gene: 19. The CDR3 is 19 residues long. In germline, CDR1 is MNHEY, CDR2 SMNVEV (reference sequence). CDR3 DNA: TGTGCCAGCAGTTTCAAAGCCGGGACTAGCACTAGACTCCAATACGAGCAGTACTTC. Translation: CASSFKAGTSTRLQYEQYF.

The CDR3: CASTFSRLADTDTQYF. Here the CDR3 DNA reads TGTGCCAGCACCTTCTCGCGGCTAGCCGACACAGATACGCAGTATTTT. The V and J genes are TRBV7-9 and TRBJ2-3; D may be TRBD2 (5 bases). Germline V gives CDR1 SEHNR, CDR2 FQNEAQ (reference sequence). The CDR3 extends over 16 amino acids. V dropped 7 bases and J dropped 2 bases, with 19 bases sitting between them.

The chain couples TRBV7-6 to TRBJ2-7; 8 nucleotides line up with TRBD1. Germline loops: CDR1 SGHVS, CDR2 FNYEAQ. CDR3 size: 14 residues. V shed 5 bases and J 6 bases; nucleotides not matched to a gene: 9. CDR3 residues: CASSHGTGRSEQYF. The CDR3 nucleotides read TGTGCCAGCAGCCACGGGACAGGACGAAGCGAGCAGTACTTC. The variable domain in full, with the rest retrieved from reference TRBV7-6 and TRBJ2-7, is GAGVSQSPRYKVTKRGQDVALRCDPISGHVSLYWYRQALGQGPEFLTYFNYEAQQDKSGLPNDRFSAERPEGSISTLTIQRTEQRDSAMYRCASSHGTGRSEQYFGPGTRLTVT.

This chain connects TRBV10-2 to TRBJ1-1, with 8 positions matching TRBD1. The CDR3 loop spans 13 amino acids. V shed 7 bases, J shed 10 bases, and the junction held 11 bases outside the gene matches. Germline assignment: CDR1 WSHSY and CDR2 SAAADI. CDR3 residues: CASTSAGGYGAFF. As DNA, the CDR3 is TGCGCCAGCACCTCCGCAGGGGGCTACGGAGCTTTCTTT.

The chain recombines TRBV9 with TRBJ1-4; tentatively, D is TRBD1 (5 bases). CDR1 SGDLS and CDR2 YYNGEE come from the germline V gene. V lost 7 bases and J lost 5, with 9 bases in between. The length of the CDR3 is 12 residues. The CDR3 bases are TGTGCCAGCGGGGCGTCGAATGAAAAACTGTTTTTT. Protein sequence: CASGASNEKLFF.

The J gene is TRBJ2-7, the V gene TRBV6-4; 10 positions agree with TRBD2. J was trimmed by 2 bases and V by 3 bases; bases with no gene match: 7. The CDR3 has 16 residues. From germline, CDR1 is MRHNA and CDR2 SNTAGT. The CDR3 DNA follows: TGTGCCAGCAGTGAACCCCTACTAGCGGGAACCTACGAGCAGTACTTC. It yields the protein CASSEPLLAGTYEQYF.

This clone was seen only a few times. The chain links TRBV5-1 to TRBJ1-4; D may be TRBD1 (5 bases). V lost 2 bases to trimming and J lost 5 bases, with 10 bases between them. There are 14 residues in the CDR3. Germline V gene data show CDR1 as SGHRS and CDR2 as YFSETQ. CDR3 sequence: CASSFRDFNEKLFF. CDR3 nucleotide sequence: TGCGCCAGCAGCTTCCGGGACTTCAATGAAAAACTGTTTTTT.

CDR3 coding DNA: TGTGCCAGCAGCATAGGACAGGGAGCCTATGGCTACACCTTC. As protein: CASSIGQGAYGYTF. V and J are TRBV5-4 and TRBJ1-2; 8 bases match TRBD1. Germline loops: CDR1 SGHNT, CDR2 YYREEE (reference sequence). The V gene end was trimmed by 4 bases and the J gene end by 4 bases; junction bases not matched to a gene: 6. The CDR3 has 14 residues.

DNA of the CDR3: TGCGCCAGCAGTGATCCGGGACAGGGTCGAGAGACCCAGTACTTC. This translates into CASSDPGQGRETQYF. The chain carries TRBV10-2 and TRBJ2-5; 9 bases agree with TRBD1. The CDR3 covers 15 residues. Germline V gene lookup returns CDR1 WSHSY and CDR2 SAAADI. V lost 3 bases, J lost 4 bases, and 6 bases stayed unmatched.

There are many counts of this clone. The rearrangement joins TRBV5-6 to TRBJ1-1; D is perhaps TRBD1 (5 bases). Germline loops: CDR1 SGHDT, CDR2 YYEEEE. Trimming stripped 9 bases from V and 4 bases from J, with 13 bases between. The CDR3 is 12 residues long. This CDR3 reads CATRQGGTEAFF. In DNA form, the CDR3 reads TGTGCCACCCGGCAGGGAGGCACTGAAGCTTTCTTT.

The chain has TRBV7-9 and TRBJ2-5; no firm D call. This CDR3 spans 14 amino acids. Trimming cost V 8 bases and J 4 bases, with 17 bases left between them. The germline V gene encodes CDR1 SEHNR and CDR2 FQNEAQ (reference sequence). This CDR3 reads CASAPSVDGETQYF. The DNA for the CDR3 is TGTGCCAGCGCCCCCAGCGTAGATGGAGAGACCCAGTACTTC.